This TCR beta chain was observed in a study of blood T cell repertoires in COVID-19 (dated by TCRdb to 2018 to 2020). In the study overall: Samples from collaborators originated in the United States, Italy and Spain and spanned both the acute and convalescent phases of COVID-19. Subjects who had been exposed to COVID-19, were actively infected with it, or had recovered from it provided the deeply sampled blood TCRbeta repertoires that made up the dataset. A de-identified subject ID, COVID-19 status, age in years and sex were almost always included in the sample metadata. The repertoires were made available in a free public database intended to serve as a resource for research on the immune response to SARS-CoV-2. The prospective study material was composed of cDNA or gDNA derived from T cells, B-cell-depleted T cells, or PBMCs. Samples came from the ongoing ImmuneRACE study (first 160 participants) plus 1,254 subjects from 6 global collaborators. Where HLA class I and class II types were available, the types were taken from metadata supplied by the sample provider, not from assay-based typing.

As concerns this clone: No cognate antigen has been identified for it. Base qualities are not provided; no much larger clone lies one nucleotide away.

TCRbeta CDR3 regions were amplified from genomic DNA by means of the immunoSEQ Assay, a bias-controlled multiplex PCR. Turning to the authors' computational methods: Nucleated cell counts per sample were estimated from amplification of reference gene primers within the assay. Sequence reads were collapsed and filtered to measure the absolute abundance of every unique TCRbeta CDR3 rearrangement. For each sample, productive Simpson clonality was calculated as the square root of Simpson's diversity index over productive rearrangements. This is the immuneACCESS table as TCRdb keeps it, with only in-frame sequences that have V and J called. A part of the clones is gone; compared with another copy, unresolved V genes explain less than half, and the rest is unexplained. That table gives V, J and clone size, and the DNA gave D and trimming. The sample records under 200,000 clones, 70% to 90% of which are singletons. The ten biggest clones cover roughly 5% of the sample.

Study-level results and caveats: How much clinical and demographic metadata was included differed by source and by participant, and the metadata was provided uncurated.

The collaborating institutions used their own protocols to collect whole blood in K2EDTA tubes. For TCRbeta analysis, collaborator samples were shipped as frozen whole blood, as isolated PBMCs, or as DNA extracted from either sample type. The CDR3 holds 11 amino acids from the cysteine to the phenylalanine. Left in the record is the CDR3 DNA by itself, 33 bases read in frame from the first base. As encoded in the germline V gene, CDR1 is SGDLS while CDR2 is YYNGEE. Trimming costs V 0 bases and J 9 bases, and their ends lie 4 bases apart. This receptor was identified in a woman older than 75 with acute or convalescent COVID-19. This chain joins TRBV9 to TRBJ2-1; confidence is insufficient to name the D gene. The specimen was peripheral blood. The CDR3 loop reads CASSVESEQFF. The DNA reads as follows: TGTGCCAGCAGCGTAGAGAGTGAGCAGTTCTTC.